The 15 T cell receptor beta chains reported below all come from one sample, sequenced in a study of OX40 agonist ivuxolimab in advanced cancers. The repertoire was sequenced with immunoSEQ multiplex PCR; TCRdb's copy has only in-frame clones and lacks some. The sample lists about 78,000 clones, around 94% occurring once. Sequences were derived from CD4+ or CD8+ T cells sorted from blood, sampled in a trial of the OX40 agonist ivuxolimab. These receptors were obtained from an adult with an advanced solid tumor such as melanoma, head and neck, liver or kidney cancer.

This chain links TRBV7-9 with TRBJ2-2, with 8 bases lining up with TRBD2. This CDR3 has 16 residues. With V trimmed by 10 bases and J by 5 bases, 15 bases remained unmatched. Germline-derived CDR1 and CDR2 are SEHNR and FQNEAQ (reference sequence). CDR3 sequence reads: CATSGGGGQRTGELFF. The CDR3 DNA follows: TGTGCCACCTCGGGAGGCGGGGGGCAAAGAACCGGGGAGCTGTTTTTT. The variable domain in full, with the rest retrieved from reference TRBV7-9 and TRBJ2-2, is DTGVSQNPRHKITKRGQNVTFRCDPISEHNRLYWYRQTLGQGPEFLTYFQNEAQLEKSRLLSDRFSAERPKGSFSTLEIQRTEQGDSAMYLCATSGGGGQRTGELFFGEGSRLTVL.

The chain uses TRBV6-5 and TRBJ2-5, with a possible D match to TRBD1 (6 bases). This CDR3 spans 11 amino acids. CDR1 MNHEY and CDR2 SVGAGI come from the germline V gene. V was trimmed by 7 bases and J by 7 bases, leaving 10 bases between them. In nucleotides, the CDR3 is TGTGCCAGCACCTCACAGGGGACCCAGTACTTC. Its protein is CASTSQGTQYF.

V gene TRBV30 combines with J gene TRBJ2-1, with 9 positions matching TRBD1. Germline assignment: CDR1 GTSNPN and CDR2 SVGIG (reference sequence). The trim removed 3 bases at V and 10 bases at J, leaving 10 bases unmatched. The CDR3 runs 14 residues. The CDR3 DNA is TGTGCCTGGAGGGACAGGGGTGCGGTATGGGAGCAGTTCTTC. This translates into CAWRDRGAVWEQFF.

The chain is built from TRBV28 and TRBJ1-1, with D tentatively TRBD1 (6 bases). The V end lost 8 bases, the J end lost 1 base, and 8 bases lay between the germline ends. Germline CDR1 and CDR2: MDHEN and SYDVKM. This CDR3 contains 12 residues. CDR3 sequence: CASRDTNTEAFF. The CDR3 DNA is TGTGCCAGCCGGGACACGAACACTGAAGCTTTCTTT.

The rearrangement uses TRBV9 and TRBJ2-1; D unresolved. The CDR3 sequence is 13 residues long. CDR1 and CDR2 (germline): SGDLS, YYNGEE. Trimming took off 0 bases at V and 6 bases at J, with 7 bases between the two ends. The CDR3 is CASSVAPLNEQFF. In DNA, the CDR3 is TGTGCCAGCAGCGTAGCCCCACTCAATGAGCAGTTCTTC.

This clone was observed a single time. The V gene is TRBV13, the J gene TRBJ2-1; no reliable D call. The germline V gene has CDR1 PRHDT and CDR2 FYEKMQ (reference sequence). This CDR3 has 16 residues. Trimming removed 1 base at V and 0 bases at J, with 10 bases between. CDR3 sequence reads: CASSLVGLTSYNEQFF. Written as DNA, the CDR3 is TGTGCCAGCAGCTTAGTGGGGTTAACCTCCTACAATGAGCAGTTCTTC.

The chain has TRBV6-6 and TRBJ2-7; 7 positions agree with TRBD2. Trimming took 9 bases from V and 5 from J; bases not matched to a gene: 16. Per germline, CDR1 MNHNY and CDR2 SVGAGI (reference sequence). The CDR3 sequence is 15 residues long. CDR3 residues: CASYDTGLGRDEQYF. The CDR3 DNA follows: TGTGCCAGTTATGATACTGGACTAGGTCGGGACGAGCAGTACTTC.

The chain couples TRBV27 to TRBJ1-4, with unresolved D. V gave up 8 bases and J gave up 8 bases, with 15 bases separating them. The CDR3 totals 13 residues. Per the germline V gene, CDR1 is MNHEY and CDR2 is SMNVEV (reference sequence). The CDR3 region is CASRRRVGEKLFF. CDR3 DNA sequence: TGTGCCAGCCGACGGAGGGTTGGAGAAAAACTGTTTTTT.

V and J are TRBV30 and TRBJ2-3; the match to TRBD2 covers 7 bases. The CDR3 is 14 residues long. From germline, CDR1 is GTSNPN and CDR2 SVGIG (reference sequence). Unmatched junction bases numbered 7, after V lost 2 bases and J lost 5 bases. CDR3 protein: CAWSRLARLDTQYF. The CDR3 bases are TGTGCCTGGAGTCGACTAGCACGCTTAGATACGCAGTATTTT.

The chain uses TRBV10-1 and TRBJ2-2; no definite D call. The germline CDR1 and CDR2 sequences are WNHNN and SYGVQD (reference sequence). V shed 4 bases and J shed 0 bases, with 3 bases lying between them. The CDR3 is 13 residues long. CDR3 DNA: TGCGCCAGCAGTGCCGCGAACACCGGGGAGCTGTTTTTT. Residues: CASSAANTGELFF.

This chain uses TRBV2 with TRBJ2-2, with a weak D call TRBD2 (7 bases). The CDR3 totals 14 residues. Trimming took off 7 bases at V and 6 bases at J, with 15 bases between the two ends. Germline loops: CDR1 SNHLY, CDR2 FYNNEI. The DNA of the CDR3 is TGTGCCAGCACCGGAGGGGGGGCGGCCGGGGAGCTGTTTTTT. Its translation: CASTGGGAAGELFF.

The chain joins TRBV1 to TRBJ2-1; TRBD2 reflects the table's D call only, with no check against the DNA. TRBV1 is an annotated pseudogene. The CDR3 length is 16 residues. The CDR3 region is CTSSQGMSSGYNEQFF. The CDR3 nucleotides read TGCACCAGCAGCCAAGGTATGTCTAGCGGATACAATGAGCAGTTCTTC.

This clone came up once. The chain joins TRBV11-2 to TRBJ1-2; D not certain. V lost 0 bases to trimming and J lost 8 bases, with 13 bases between them. The CDR3 covers 14 residues. CDR1 is SGHAT and CDR2 is FQNNGV in the germline V gene. CDR3 sequence: CASSLDRAGGGYTF. The CDR3 DNA follows: TGTGCCAGCAGCTTAGATAGGGCAGGTGGAGGCTACACCTTC.

As to this clone: Other DNA sequences in the sample encode the same CDR3. This rearrangement joins TRBV7-9 to TRBJ2-3, with D perhaps being TRBD1 or TRBD2 (5 bases each). This CDR3 comprises 14 residues. The germline V and J ends were trimmed by 0 bases and 1 base, with 5 bases remaining between them. Germline lookup yields CDR1 SEHNR and CDR2 FQNEAQ (reference sequence). CDR3 region: CASSLAGGTDTQYF. In nucleotides, the CDR3 is TGTGCCAGCAGCTTAGCGGGGGGCACAGATACGCAGTATTTT.

The V and J genes are TRBV4-1 and TRBJ1-4; D is ambiguous. The germline V and J ends were trimmed by 1 base and 0 bases, with 9 bases remaining between them. Germline CDR1 MGHRA, CDR2 YSYEKL. This CDR3 comprises 16 residues. For the CDR3, the DNA is TGCGCCAGCAGCCAAGTTGCCCGAGCAACTAATGAAAAACTGTTTTTT. Translation gives CASSQVARATNEKLFF.